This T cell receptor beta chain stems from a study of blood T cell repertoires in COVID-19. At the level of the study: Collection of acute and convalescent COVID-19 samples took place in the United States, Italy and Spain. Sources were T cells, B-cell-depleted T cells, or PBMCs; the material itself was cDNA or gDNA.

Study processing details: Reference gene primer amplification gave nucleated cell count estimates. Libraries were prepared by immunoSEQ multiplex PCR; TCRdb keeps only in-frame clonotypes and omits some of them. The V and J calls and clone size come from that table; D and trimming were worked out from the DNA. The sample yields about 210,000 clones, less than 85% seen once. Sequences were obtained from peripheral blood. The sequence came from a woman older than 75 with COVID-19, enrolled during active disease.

CDR3 bases: TGTGCCAGCAGCGTAGCTAGCGGGAGGGCCATGGATACGCAGTATTTT. Protein sequence: CASSVASGRAMDTQYF. V usage is TRBV9 and J usage is TRBJ2-3; 12 bases are shared with TRBD2. The ends lost 0 bases at V and 6 bases at J; junction bases unmatched: 5. The CDR3 runs to 16 residues. Germline-derived CDR1 and CDR2 are SGDLS and YYNGEE.